The clone carrying this TCR beta chain has only one observation. The data were obtained in a study of control samples from healthy donors and cancer patients. The CDR3 is made up of 15 amino acids. Germline-derived CDR1 and CDR2 are SQVTM and ANQGSEA. Clones were sequenced by immunoSEQ multiplex PCR, and TCRdb holds only the in-frame ones, with some missing. In the table there are 100,000 to 150,000 clones, roughly 89% of which are singletons. This chain uses TRBV29-1 with TRBJ1-6; D uncertain. The TCR originated in a man younger than 35 in good health. Sequenced sample: blood. In DNA form, the CDR3 reads TGCAGGGAATCAACCCCCAGCTCCTATAATTCACCCCTCCACTTT. The encoded protein is CRESTPSSYNSPLHF.